The clone carrying this T cell receptor (beta chain) was seen a single time. The antigen is unknown. The sample belongs to a study of T cell responses to AZD1222 COVID-19 vaccine. Germline V CDR1 and CDR2: SNHLY, FYNNEI. This CDR3 is 12 amino acids long. V lost 5 bases and J 3 bases, leaving 7 bases between the germline ends. Method: immunoSEQ multiplex PCR; TCRdb's copy keeps in-frame clones and lacks some. This sample has some 87,000 clones, with around 91% found just once. Study-level results: It should be noted that donors were predominantly white British and more often female, and clonal diversity was possibly underestimated. Regions 160-218 and 743-854 dominated among vaccine-associated CD4 TCRs spanning spike.

The receptor was derived from an adult in good health. The V call is TRBV2, the J call TRBJ1-1, with TRBD1 as a possible D gene (5 bases). The sample in question was peripheral blood, obtained on day 0 of MenACWY control vaccination. CDR3 protein: CASSSGYTEAFF. CDR3 nucleotides: TGTGCCAGCAGTTCAGGGTACACTGAAGCTTTCTTT.